This TCR beta chain was documented in a study of beta chain features in type 1 diabetes. Overall study context: The samples had roughly 100,000,000 sorted cells examined in all. General study findings and limits: Short templates might get an advantage during PCR, and this would be equal in patients and controls.

J gave up 3 bases and V 5 bases, and 6 bases lay outside the gene matches. Germline values: CDR1 SGHRS, CDR2 YFSETQ. This CDR3 is 16 amino acids long. The investigators reverse transcribed all of the isolated RNA, so they sequenced expressed TCRB transcripts. Assay used: immunoSEQ multiplex PCR; TCRdb lists only in-frame clones, some missing. The sample lists more than 150,000 clones; more than 10% were seen once. There are a few counts of this clone. What it binds is unknown. Per donor, one heparinised blood draw averaged about 116 mL. This TCR was sampled from a woman aged 18 to 35 in good health. The V call is TRBV5-1, the J call TRBJ2-6; 9 bases align to TRBD1. The sequencing input was central memory CD4+ T cells from blood. CDR3 region: CASRMTGGVGANVLTF. The CDR3 nucleotides are TGCGCCAGCAGGATGACAGGGGGTGTTGGGGCCAACGTCCTGACTTTC.